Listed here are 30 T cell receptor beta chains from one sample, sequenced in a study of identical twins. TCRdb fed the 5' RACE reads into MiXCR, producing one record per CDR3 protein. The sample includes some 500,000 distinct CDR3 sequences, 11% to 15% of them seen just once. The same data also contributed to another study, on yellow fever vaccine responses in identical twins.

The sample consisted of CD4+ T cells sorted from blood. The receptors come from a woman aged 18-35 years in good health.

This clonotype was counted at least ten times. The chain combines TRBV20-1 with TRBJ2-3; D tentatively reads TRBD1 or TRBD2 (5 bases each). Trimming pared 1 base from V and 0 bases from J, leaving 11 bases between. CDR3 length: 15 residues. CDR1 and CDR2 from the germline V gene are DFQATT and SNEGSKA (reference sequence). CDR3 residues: CSARVIGASTDTQYF. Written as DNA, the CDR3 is TGCAGTGCTAGAGTGATCGGGGCGAGCACAGATACGCAGTATTTT.

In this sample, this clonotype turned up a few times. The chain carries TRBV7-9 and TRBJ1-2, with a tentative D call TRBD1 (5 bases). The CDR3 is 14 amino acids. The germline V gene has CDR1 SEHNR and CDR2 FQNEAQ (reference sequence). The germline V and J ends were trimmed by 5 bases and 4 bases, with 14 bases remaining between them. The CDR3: CASSQGEGSYGYTF. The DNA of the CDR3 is TGTGCCAGCAGCCAAGGGGAGGGTAGCTATGGCTACACCTTC.

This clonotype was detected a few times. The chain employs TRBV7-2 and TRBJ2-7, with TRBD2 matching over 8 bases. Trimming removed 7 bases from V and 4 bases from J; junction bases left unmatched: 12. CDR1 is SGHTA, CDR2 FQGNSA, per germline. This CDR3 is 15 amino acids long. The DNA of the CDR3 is TGTGCCAGCATCCCCCGGTCGGGACTAGTTTACGAGCAGTACTTC. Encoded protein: CASIPRSGLVYEQYF. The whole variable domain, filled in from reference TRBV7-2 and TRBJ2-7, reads GAGVSQSPSNKVTEKGKDVELRCDPISGHTALYWYRQSLGQGLEFLIYFQGNSAPDKSGLPSDRFSAERTGGSVSTLTIQRTQQEDSAVYLCASIPRSGLVYEQYFGPGTRLTVT.

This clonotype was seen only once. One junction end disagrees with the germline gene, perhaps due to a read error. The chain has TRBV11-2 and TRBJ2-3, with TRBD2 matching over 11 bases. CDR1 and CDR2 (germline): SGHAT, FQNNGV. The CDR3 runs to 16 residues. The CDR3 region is CASSPRLAGRADTHYF. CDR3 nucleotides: TGTGCCAGCAGCCCGCGACTAGCGGGAAGAGCAGATACGCATTATTTT.

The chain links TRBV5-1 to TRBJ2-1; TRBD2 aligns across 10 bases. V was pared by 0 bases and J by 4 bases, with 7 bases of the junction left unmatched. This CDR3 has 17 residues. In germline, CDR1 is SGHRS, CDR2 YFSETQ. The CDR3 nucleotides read TGCGCCAGCAGCTTGGGCGGGGGGACTAGCGCTTACAATGAGCAGTTCTTC. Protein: CASSLGGGTSAYNEQFF. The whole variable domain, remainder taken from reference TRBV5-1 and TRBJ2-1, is KAGVTQTPRYLIKTRGQQVTLSCSPISGHRSVSWYQQTPGQGLQFLFEYFSETQRNKGNFPGRFSGRQFSNSRSEMNVSTLELGDSALYLCASSLGGGTSAYNEQFFGPGTRLTVL.

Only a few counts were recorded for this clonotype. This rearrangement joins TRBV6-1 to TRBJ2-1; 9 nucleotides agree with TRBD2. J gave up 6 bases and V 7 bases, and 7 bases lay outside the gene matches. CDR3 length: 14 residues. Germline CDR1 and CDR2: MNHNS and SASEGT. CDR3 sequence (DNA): TGTGCCAGCACCGCTAGCGGGGCTTCCAATGAGCAGTTCTTC. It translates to CASTASGASNEQFF.

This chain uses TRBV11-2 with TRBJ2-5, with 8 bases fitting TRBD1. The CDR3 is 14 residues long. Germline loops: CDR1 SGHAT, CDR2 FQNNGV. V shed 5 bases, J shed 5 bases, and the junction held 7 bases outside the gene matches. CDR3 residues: CASSEDRGVETQYF. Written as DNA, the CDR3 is TGTGCCAGCAGCGAAGACAGGGGAGTGGAGACCCAGTACTTC.

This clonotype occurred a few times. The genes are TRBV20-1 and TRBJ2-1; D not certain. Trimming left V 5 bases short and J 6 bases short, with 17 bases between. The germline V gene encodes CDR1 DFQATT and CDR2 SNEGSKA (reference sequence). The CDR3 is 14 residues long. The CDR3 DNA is TGCAGTGCTCCCGCGGCAAAATCGCGCAATGAGCAGTTCTTC. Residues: CSAPAAKSRNEQFF.

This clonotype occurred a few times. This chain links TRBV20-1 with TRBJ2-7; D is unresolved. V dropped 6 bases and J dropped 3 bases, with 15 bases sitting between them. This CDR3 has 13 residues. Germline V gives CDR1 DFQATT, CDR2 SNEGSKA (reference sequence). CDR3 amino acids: CSAPRPKGYEQYF. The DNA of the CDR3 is TGCAGTGCACCACGGCCAAAGGGCTACGAGCAGTACTTC.

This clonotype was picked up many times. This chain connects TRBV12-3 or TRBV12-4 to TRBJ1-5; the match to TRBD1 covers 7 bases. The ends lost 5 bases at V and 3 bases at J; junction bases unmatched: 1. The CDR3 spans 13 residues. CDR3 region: CASSTGVNQPQHF. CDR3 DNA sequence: TGTGCCAGCAGTACAGGGGTCAATCAGCCCCAGCATTTT.

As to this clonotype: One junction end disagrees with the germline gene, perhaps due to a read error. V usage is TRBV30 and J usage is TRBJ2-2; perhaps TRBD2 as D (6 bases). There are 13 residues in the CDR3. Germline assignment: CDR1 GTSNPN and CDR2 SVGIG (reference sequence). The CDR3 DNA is TGTGCCTGGAACTGGGGGACCACCGGGGGGCTGTTTTTT. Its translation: CAWNWGTTGGLFF.

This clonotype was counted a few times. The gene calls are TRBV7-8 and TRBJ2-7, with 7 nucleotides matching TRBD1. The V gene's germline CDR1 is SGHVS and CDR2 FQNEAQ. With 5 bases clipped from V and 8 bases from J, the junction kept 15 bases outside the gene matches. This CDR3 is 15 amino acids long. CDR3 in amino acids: CASSPRQGDFIKQYF. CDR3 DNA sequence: TGTGCCAGCAGCCCCCGACAGGGCGACTTTATAAAGCAGTACTTC.

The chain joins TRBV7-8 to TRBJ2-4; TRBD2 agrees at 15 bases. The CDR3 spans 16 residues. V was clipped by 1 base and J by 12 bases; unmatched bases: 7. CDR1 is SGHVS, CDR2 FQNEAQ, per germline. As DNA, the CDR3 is TGTGCCAGCAGCTTAGTATCGGGACTAGCGGGAGGAAATCAGTACTTC. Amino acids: CASSLVSGLAGGNQYF.

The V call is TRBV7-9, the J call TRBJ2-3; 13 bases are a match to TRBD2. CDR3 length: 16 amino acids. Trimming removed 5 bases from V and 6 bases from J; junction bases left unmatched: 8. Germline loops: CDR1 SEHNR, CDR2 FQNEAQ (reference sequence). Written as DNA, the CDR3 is TGTGCCAGCAGCGCCGGGACTAGCGGGATAGTGGATACGCAGTATTTT. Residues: CASSAGTSGIVDTQYF.

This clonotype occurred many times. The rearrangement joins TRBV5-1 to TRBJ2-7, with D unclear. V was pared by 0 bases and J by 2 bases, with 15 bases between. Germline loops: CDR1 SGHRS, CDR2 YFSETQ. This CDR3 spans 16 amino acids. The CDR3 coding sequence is TGCGCCAGCAGCTTGGAAATATTCGGCCGGACCTACGAGCAGTACTTC. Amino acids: CASSLEIFGRTYEQYF.

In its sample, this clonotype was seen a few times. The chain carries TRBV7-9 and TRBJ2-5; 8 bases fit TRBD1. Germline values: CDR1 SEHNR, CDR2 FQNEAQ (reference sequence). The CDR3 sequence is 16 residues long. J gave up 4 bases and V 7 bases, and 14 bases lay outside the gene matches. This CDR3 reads CASTTGGKGLRETQYF. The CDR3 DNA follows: TGTGCCAGCACCACAGGGGGGAAAGGCTTGCGAGAGACCCAGTACTTC.

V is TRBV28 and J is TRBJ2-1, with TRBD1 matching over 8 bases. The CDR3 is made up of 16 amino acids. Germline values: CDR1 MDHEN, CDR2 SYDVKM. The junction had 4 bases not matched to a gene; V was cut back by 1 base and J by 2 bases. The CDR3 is CASSLSETGAYNEQFF. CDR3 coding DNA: TGTGCCAGCAGTTTATCGGAGACAGGGGCCTACAATGAGCAGTTCTTC.

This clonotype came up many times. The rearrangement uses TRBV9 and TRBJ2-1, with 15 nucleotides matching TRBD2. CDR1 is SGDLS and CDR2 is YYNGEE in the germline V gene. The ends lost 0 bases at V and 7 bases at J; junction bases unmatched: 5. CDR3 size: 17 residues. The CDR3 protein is CASSVAGLAGGSNEQFF. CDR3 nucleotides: TGTGCCAGCAGCGTAGCGGGACTAGCGGGGGGCTCAAATGAGCAGTTCTTC.

The chain's CDR3 is CASSLGGRDNEQFF. CDR3 sequence (DNA): TGTGCCAGCAGCTTAGGGGGCCGCGACAATGAGCAGTTCTTC. V usage is TRBV7-2 and J usage is TRBJ2-1; D possibly corresponds to TRBD1 (5 bases). Germline assignment: CDR1 SGHTA and CDR2 FQGNSA. The ends were cut back, 1 base at V and 5 bases at J, with 9 bases in the middle. The CDR3 covers 14 residues.

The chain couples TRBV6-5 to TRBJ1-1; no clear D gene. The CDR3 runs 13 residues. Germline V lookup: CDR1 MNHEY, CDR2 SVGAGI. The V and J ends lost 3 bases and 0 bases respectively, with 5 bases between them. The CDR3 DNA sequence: TGTGCCAGCAGTTATCGAATGAACACTGAAGCTTTCTTT. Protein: CASSYRMNTEAFF.

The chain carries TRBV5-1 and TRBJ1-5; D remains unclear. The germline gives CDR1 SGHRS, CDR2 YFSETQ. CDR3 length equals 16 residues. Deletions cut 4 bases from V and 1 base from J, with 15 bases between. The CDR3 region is CASSAGMKGSNQPQHF. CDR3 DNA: TGCGCCAGCAGCGCCGGGATGAAGGGAAGCAATCAGCCCCAGCATTTT.

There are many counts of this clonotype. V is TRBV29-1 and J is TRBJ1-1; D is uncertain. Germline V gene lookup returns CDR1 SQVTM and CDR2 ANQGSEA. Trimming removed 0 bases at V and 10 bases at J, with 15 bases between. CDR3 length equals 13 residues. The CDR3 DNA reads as TGCAGCGTTGAAGAAGCCAAAACTCCACGAGCTTTCTTT. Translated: CSVEEAKTPRAFF.

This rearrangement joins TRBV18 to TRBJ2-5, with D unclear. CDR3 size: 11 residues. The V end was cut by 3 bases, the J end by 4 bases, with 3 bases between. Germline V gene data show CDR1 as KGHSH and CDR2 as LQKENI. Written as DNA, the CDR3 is TGTGCCAGCTCACCCACAGAGACCCAGTACTTC. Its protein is CASSPTETQYF. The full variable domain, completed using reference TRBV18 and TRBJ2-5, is NAGVMQNPRHLVRRRGQEARLRCSPMKGHSHVYWYRQLPEEGLKFMVYLQKENIIDESGMPKERFSAEFPKEGPSILRIQQVVRGDSAAYFCASSPTETQYFGPGTRLLVL.

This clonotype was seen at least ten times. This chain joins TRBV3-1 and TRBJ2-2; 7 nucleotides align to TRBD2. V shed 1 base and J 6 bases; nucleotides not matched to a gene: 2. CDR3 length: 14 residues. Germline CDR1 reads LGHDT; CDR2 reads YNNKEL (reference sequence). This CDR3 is CASSQAGGSGELFF. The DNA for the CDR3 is TGTGCCAGCAGCCAAGCGGGAGGTTCCGGGGAGCTGTTTTTT.

CDR3: CASSLGLRLLDTQYF. The CDR3 DNA reads as TGTGCCAGCAGTTTGGGCCTACGACTACTGGATACGCAGTATTTT. The gene calls are TRBV12-3 or TRBV12-4 and TRBJ2-3, with D possibly TRBD2 on 5 matching bases. The CDR3 has 15 amino acids. V was clipped by 3 bases and J by 6 bases, with 16 bases between them.

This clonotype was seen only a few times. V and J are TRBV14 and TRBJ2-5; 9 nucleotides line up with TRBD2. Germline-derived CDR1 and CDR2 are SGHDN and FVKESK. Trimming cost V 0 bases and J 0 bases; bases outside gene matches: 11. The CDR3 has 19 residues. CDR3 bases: TGTGCCAGCAGCCAAGAGTTAGCGGGAGTTTCCCGGTACCAAGAGACCCAGTACTTC. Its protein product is CASSQELAGVSRYQETQYF.

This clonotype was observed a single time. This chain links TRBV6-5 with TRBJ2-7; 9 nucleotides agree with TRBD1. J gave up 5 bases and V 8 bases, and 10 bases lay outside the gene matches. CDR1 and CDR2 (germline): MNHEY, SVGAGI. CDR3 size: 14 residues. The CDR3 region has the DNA TGTGCCAGCGGACCGGGACAGGGAACCCACGAGCAGTACTTC. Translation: CASGPGQGTHEQYF.

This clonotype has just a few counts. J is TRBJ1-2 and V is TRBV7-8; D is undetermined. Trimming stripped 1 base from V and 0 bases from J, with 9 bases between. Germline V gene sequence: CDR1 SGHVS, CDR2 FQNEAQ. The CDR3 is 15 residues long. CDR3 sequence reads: CASSLGPRANYGYTF. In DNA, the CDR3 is TGTGCCAGCAGCTTAGGGCCCAGAGCTAACTATGGCTACACCTTC.

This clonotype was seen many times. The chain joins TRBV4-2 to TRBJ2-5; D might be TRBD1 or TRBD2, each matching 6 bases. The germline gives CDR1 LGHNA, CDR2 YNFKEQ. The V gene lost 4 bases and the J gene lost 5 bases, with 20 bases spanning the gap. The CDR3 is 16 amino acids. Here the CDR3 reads CASSLGPTGGGETQYF. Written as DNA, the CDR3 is TGTGCCAGCAGCCTCGGCCCGACAGGCGGAGGGGAGACCCAGTACTTC.

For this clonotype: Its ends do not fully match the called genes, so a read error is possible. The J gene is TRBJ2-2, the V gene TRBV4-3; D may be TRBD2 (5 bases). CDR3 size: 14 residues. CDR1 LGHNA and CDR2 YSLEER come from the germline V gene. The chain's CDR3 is CASSQADFTGELLF. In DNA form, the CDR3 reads TGCGCCAGCAGCCAAGCGGACTTTACCGGGGAGCTGCTTTTT.